These 21 T cell receptor beta chains share one sample of origin, sequenced in a study of cytotoxic CD8 clonotypes in ibrutinib-treated CLL. Sequencing used immunoSEQ multiplex PCR; TCRdb keeps in-frame clones, though not all of them. The sample gives about 300,000 clones, 67% of which show up once; 6.3% is in the top ten. The starting material was PBMCs, obtained after 36 months of ibrutinib treatment. These receptors all stem from a human donor with chronic lymphocytic leukemia.

This clone has only one observation. The chain links TRBV9 to TRBJ2-3; TRBD2 matches 9 bases. The CDR3 is made up of 16 amino acids. Losses at the gene ends were 3 bases for V and 2 bases for J; bases not matched to a gene: 7. Germline V gene data show CDR1 as SGDLS and CDR2 as YYNGEE. The CDR3 bases are TGTGCCAGCAGCGGGAATAGCGGGAGTGTCACAGATACGCAGTATTTT. It specifies CASSGNSGSVTDTQYF.

The CDR3 sequence is CASSGRDRDYGYTF. Here the CDR3 DNA reads TGTGCCAGCAGCGGTAGGGACAGGGACTATGGCTACACCTTC. The chain uses TRBV13 and TRBJ1-2; TRBD1 matches 9 bases. Trimming at V came to 5 bases and at J to 3 bases, leaving 4 bases not matched to a gene. This CDR3 comprises 14 residues. CDR1 PRHDT and CDR2 FYEKMQ come from the germline V gene (reference sequence).

This clone was seen only once. The chain couples TRBV25-1 to TRBJ2-4; TRBD2 agrees at 9 bases. This CDR3 spans 14 amino acids. Germline-derived CDR1 and CDR2 are MGHDK and SYGVNS. J lost 8 bases, V lost 0 bases, and 2 bases had no gene match. Written as DNA, the CDR3 is TGTGCCAGCAGTGAATATAGCGGGAGTGACATTCAGTACTTC. Its translation: CASSEYSGSDIQYF.

This clone occurred a few times. This chain links TRBV7-3 with TRBJ2-1, with 8 bases aligning to TRBD1. The ends lost 4 bases at V and 5 bases at J; junction bases unmatched: 4. Germline V gene data show CDR1 as SGHTA and CDR2 as FQGTGA. This CDR3 is built from 14 residues. CDR3 bases: TGTGCCAGCAGCTCGGGACAGGCGAACAATGAGCAGTTCTTC. Its translation: CASSSGQANNEQFF.

The chain carries TRBV6-6 and TRBJ2-2, with D hard to call. In germline, CDR1 is MNHNY, CDR2 SVGAGI (reference sequence). Trimming removed 6 bases at V and 2 bases at J, with 10 bases between. The length of the CDR3 is 14 residues. The CDR3 sequence is CASRLDDNTGELFF. DNA for the CDR3: TGTGCCAGCAGATTAGACGACAACACCGGGGAGCTGTTTTTT.

The chain is built from TRBV27 and TRBJ2-2; D is perhaps TRBD2 (6 bases). The CDR3 is 14 amino acids. The germline CDR1 and CDR2 sequences are MNHEY and SMNVEV (reference sequence). Between the trimmed V and J ends, which lost 2 bases and 4 bases, there was a span of 8 bases. In DNA, the CDR3 is TGTGCCAGCAGTTTAGTGCGGGGCACCGGGGAGCTGTTTTTT. It specifies CASSLVRGTGELFF.

In DNA, the CDR3 is TGTGCCAGCAGGGGCCAGGGGCCCTATCAGCCCCAGCATTTT. Translating gives CASRGQGPYQPQHF. The chain couples TRBV4-2 to TRBJ1-5; TRBD1 might be the D (6 bases). V was clipped by 6 bases and J by 5 bases, with 14 bases between them. This CDR3 has 14 amino acids. The germline gives CDR1 LGHNA, CDR2 YNFKEQ.

The chain is built from TRBV15 and TRBJ2-1, with D unresolved. The CDR3 consists of 14 residues. Trimming took off 0 bases at V and 3 bases at J, with 6 bases between the two ends. Germline CDR1 LNHNV, CDR2 YYDKDF (reference sequence). CDR3 loop: CATSREGIYNEQFF. CDR3 nucleotide sequence: TGTGCCACCAGCAGAGAAGGCATCTACAATGAGCAGTTCTTC. Based on the CDR3 plus reference TRBV15 and TRBJ2-1, the full variable domain is DAMVIQNPRYQVTQFGKPVTLSCSQTLNHNVMYWYQQKSSQAPKLLFHYYDKDFNNEADTPDNFQSRRPNTSFCFLDIRSPGLGDTAMYLCATSREGIYNEQFFGPGTRLTVL.

This CDR3 reads CASSQDNTMNTEAFF. Here the CDR3 DNA reads TGTGCCAGCAGCCAAGATAACACAATGAACACTGAAGCTTTCTTT. The chain links TRBV4-2 to TRBJ1-1; no definite D call. This CDR3 comprises 15 residues. The V end lost 0 bases, the J end lost 0 bases, and 8 bases lay between the germline ends. The germline V gene encodes CDR1 LGHNA and CDR2 YNFKEQ.

This chain links TRBV9 with TRBJ2-7; D is ambiguous. V dropped 0 bases and J dropped 3 bases, with 16 bases sitting between them. The CDR3 runs 16 residues. Germline V gene lookup returns CDR1 SGDLS and CDR2 YYNGEE. CDR3 in DNA: TGTGCCAGCAGCGTAGGGTCTGGGGTATCCCTCTACGAGCAGTACTTC. This translates into CASSVGSGVSLYEQYF.

This rearrangement joins TRBV2 to TRBJ1-5; D is undetermined. CDR1 and CDR2 from the germline V gene are SNHLY and FYNNEI. V was clipped by 2 bases and J by 3 bases, with 2 bases between them. The CDR3 consists of 12 residues. CDR3 protein: CASSETNQPQHF. CDR3 nucleotides: TGTGCCAGCAGTGAAACCAATCAGCCCCAGCATTTT.

The CDR3 DNA reads TGCGCCAGCAGCCTTGCTCCCCTCTCCTACGAGCAGTACTTC. Translated: CASSLAPLSYEQYF. This chain links TRBV5-1 with TRBJ2-7; D uncertain. Germline loops: CDR1 SGHRS, CDR2 YFSETQ. The CDR3 spans 14 residues. V was shortened by 4 bases and J by 0 bases, with 11 bases between the two germline ends.

The V call is TRBV6-6, the J call TRBJ2-1, with 12 positions matching TRBD2. V was pared by 2 bases and J by 9 bases, with 8 bases of the junction left unmatched. Germline V gene lookup returns CDR1 MNHNY and CDR2 SVGAGI (reference sequence). This CDR3 comprises 16 residues. The CDR3 reads CASSYVLAGGPGEQFF. In DNA form, the CDR3 reads TGTGCCAGCAGTTACGTGCTAGCGGGGGGGCCGGGTGAGCAGTTCTTC.

The rearrangement links TRBV10-3 to TRBJ1-2; 8 nucleotides match TRBD1. Germline V CDR1 and CDR2: ENHRY, SYGVKD. The CDR3 has 15 residues. The V segment lost 6 bases and the J segment 4 bases; nucleotides outside the gene matches: 10. This CDR3 is CAIREIGQGGYGYTF. The CDR3 DNA is TGTGCCATCAGAGAAATCGGACAGGGAGGCTATGGCTACACCTTC.

The V gene is TRBV5-4, the J gene TRBJ2-6, with 8 bases aligning to TRBD2. The germline gives CDR1 SGHNT, CDR2 YYREEE (reference sequence). V lost 1 base to trimming and J lost 2 bases; unmatched junction nucleotides: 8. The length of the CDR3 is 18 residues. The CDR3 is CASSLIRPGRAGANVLTF. CDR3 DNA: TGTGCCAGCAGCTTGATCCGGCCCGGGAGGGCTGGGGCCAACGTCCTGACTTTC.

The genes are TRBV27 and TRBJ2-1; 7 bases line up with TRBD1. CDR1 is MNHEY and CDR2 is SMNVEV in the germline V gene (reference sequence). CDR3 length: 15 amino acids. The V segment lost 6 bases and the J segment 6 bases; nucleotides outside the gene matches: 11. The CDR3 region is CASSRGGVGINEQFF. CDR3 bases: TGTGCCAGCAGCAGAGGGGGCGTGGGAATCAATGAGCAGTTCTTC.

Regarding this clone: This specimen includes other DNA sequences encoding the same CDR3. This chain joins TRBV5-4 and TRBJ2-3, with D uncertain. The CDR3 totals 11 residues. V lost 1 base to trimming and J lost 6 bases, with 3 bases between them. CDR1 is SGHNT and CDR2 is YYREEE in the germline V gene (reference sequence). In DNA form, the CDR3 reads TGTGCCAGCAGCTTGTTGGATACGCAGTATTTT. Protein: CASSLLDTQYF.

The rearrangement uses TRBV25-1 and TRBJ1-4; 9 bases are shared with TRBD1. Trimming took 4 bases from V and 8 from J; bases not matched to a gene: 8. The CDR3 is made up of 15 amino acids. Germline V gives CDR1 MGHDK, CDR2 SYGVNS. In DNA, the CDR3 is TGTGCCAGCAGTGGCCGGGACAGGGTTTGGGAAAAACTGTTTTTT. This translates into CASSGRDRVWEKLFF.

The genes are TRBV19 and TRBJ2-5; 9 bases map to TRBD2. V trimming: 1 base; J trimming: 5 bases; junction bases outside the gene matches: 2. The CDR3 is made up of 14 amino acids. Germline-derived CDR1 and CDR2 are LNHDA and SQIVND (reference sequence). CDR3 nucleotides: TGTGCCAGTAGTATAGCAGCGGGGGGTGAGACCCAGTACTTC. It yields the protein CASSIAAGGETQYF.

The chain uses TRBV13 and TRBJ2-6; D is tentatively TRBD1 or TRBD2 (5 bases each). V was cut by 5 bases and J by 2 bases, with 16 bases left in between. The CDR3 runs to 17 residues. Germline V gene data show CDR1 as PRHDT and CDR2 as FYEKMQ (reference sequence). For the CDR3, the DNA is TGTGCCAGCAGCAAGGGACGGGAAGGGCCTGGGGCCAACGTCCTGACTTTC. Translating it yields CASSKGREGPGANVLTF.

The chain joins TRBV9 to TRBJ2-7; 11 positions agree with TRBD1. Per the germline V gene, CDR1 is SGDLS and CDR2 is YYNGEE. With 0 bases clipped from V and 3 bases from J, the junction kept 5 bases outside the gene matches. The CDR3 spans 16 residues. The CDR3 region is CASSVGPGTGGYEQYF. In nucleotides, the CDR3 is TGTGCCAGCAGCGTAGGTCCCGGGACAGGGGGCTACGAGCAGTACTTC. The entire variable domain, with the rest obtained from reference TRBV9 and TRBJ2-7, is as follows: DSGVTQTPKHLITATGQRVTLRCSPRSGDLSVYWYQQSLDQGLQFLIQYYNGEERAKGNILERFSAQQFPDLHSELNLSSLELGDSALYFCASSVGPGTGGYEQYFGPGTRLTVT.